Reported below is one T cell receptor (beta chain). Germline CDR1 SEHNR, CDR2 FQNEAQ (reference sequence). Losses at the gene ends were 5 bases for V and 0 bases for J; bases not matched to a gene: 7. The CDR3 is made up of 16 amino acids. The sample comes from a study of regulatory T cells in long-lasting Graves disease. Building of the TCR beta libraries involved iRepertoire HTBI primers and Arm-PCR of CDR3 regions. One entry per CDR3 protein, called by TCRdb with MiXCR from the multiplex PCR reads. This table holds around 400,000 distinct CDR3 sequences, 15% found once. The time point denotes: newly diagnosed GD, antithyroid drugs for less than 3 months. Following extraction of RNA from PBMCs, that RNA was used to make the TCR library. A peripheral blood sample, 7 to 9.5 milliliters in volume, was drawn into EDTA tubes. A further study also used this sample, focusing on T cells in Graves' hyperthyroidism and ophthalmopathy. That work adds: No ophthalmopathy progression within 18 months constituted stable Graves' hyperthyroidism.

This sample comprised peripheral blood mononuclear cells (PBMCs), obtained at new diagnosis, from a patient treated with antithyroid drugs. The source of this sequence is a middle-aged woman with Graves disease. V and J are TRBV7-9 and TRBJ2-3; 8 nucleotides match TRBD2. The CDR3 DNA sequence: TGTGCCAGCAGCCGAGGGGCTAGCGGGAGCACAGATACGCAGTATTTT. Protein product: CASSRGASGSTDTQYF.